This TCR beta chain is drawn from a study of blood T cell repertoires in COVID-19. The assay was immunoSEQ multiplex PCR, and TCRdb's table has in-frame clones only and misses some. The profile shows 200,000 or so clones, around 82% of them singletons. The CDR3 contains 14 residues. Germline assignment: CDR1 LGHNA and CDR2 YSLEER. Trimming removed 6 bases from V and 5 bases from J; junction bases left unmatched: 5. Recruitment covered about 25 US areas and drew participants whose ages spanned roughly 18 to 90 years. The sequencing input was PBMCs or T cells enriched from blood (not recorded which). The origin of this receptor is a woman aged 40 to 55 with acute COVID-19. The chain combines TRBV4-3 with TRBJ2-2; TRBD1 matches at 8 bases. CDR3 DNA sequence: TGCGCCAGCAGACTTCGACAGGGGACCGGGGAGCTGTTTTTT. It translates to CASRLRQGTGELFF.